Listed here is a single T cell receptor (beta chain). This sample was taken from a study of blood T cell repertoires in COVID-19. Per germline, CDR1 MNHEY and CDR2 SVGAGI. The CDR3 extends over 15 amino acids. V was pared by 8 bases and J by 5 bases, with 21 bases between. This table comes from immunoSEQ multiplex PCR, and its TCRdb copy is limited to in-frame clones, with some not included. The data show roughly 450,000 clones, less than 95% seen once. The chain has TRBV6-5 and TRBJ2-5; weak D call: TRBD2 (6 bases). The TCR comes from a young man who had recovered from COVID-19. Sequences were obtained from PBMCs or T cells enriched from blood (not recorded which). The CDR3 sequence: CASRDSLGMGETQYF. The CDR3, as DNA: TGTGCCAGCCGGGACTCCCTCGGGATGGGGGAGACCCAGTACTTC.